A selection of T cell receptor beta chains follows, all from one sample in a study of blood T cell repertoires in COVID-19. Method: immunoSEQ multiplex PCR; TCRdb's copy keeps in-frame clones and lacks some. The data show about 140,000 clones, 80% to 90% seen once. Sequences were obtained from PBMCs or T cells enriched from blood (not recorded which). All receptors come from a woman aged 45-65 years with acute COVID-19. Both conserved end residues are part of each CDR3. A D gene is named only where the DNA matches it firmly. Expanded clones are given a class, and other clones once, few, many or no size at all.

clone size	V gene	J gene	D gene	CDR3 protein	CDR3 DNA
NA	TRBV18	TRBJ1-2	TRBD1	CASSAPGQVIYTF	TGTGCCAGCTCAGCGCCGGGACAGGTTATCTACACCTTC
NA	TRBV29-1	TRBJ2-1	NA	CSVGDWSSYNEQFF	TGCAGCGTTGGGGACTGGAGCTCCTACAATGAGCAGTTCTTC
NA	TRBV29-1	TRBJ2-2	NA	CSVDVRGSNTGELFF	TGCAGCGTTGATGTCCGGGGATCGAACACCGGGGAGCTGTTTTTT
NA	TRBV27	TRBJ1-5	TRBD1	CASRWRGQGQPQHF	TGTGCCAGCCGTTGGAGGGGGCAAGGTCAGCCCCAGCATTTT
NA	TRBV30	TRBJ1-2	NA	CAWSGDRSDGYTF	TGTGCCTGGAGTGGAGACAGGAGCGATGGCTACACCTTC
NA	TRBV7-8	TRBJ2-1	TRBD2	CASSHSGGTSGNNEQFF	TGTGCCAGCAGCCACTCTGGTGGGACTAGCGGAAACAATGAGCAGTTCTTC
once	TRBV6-4	TRBJ2-2	NA	CASTRQVEDTGELFF	TGTGCCAGCACCAGACAGGTTGAGGATACCGGGGAGCTGTTTTTT
NA	TRBV11-3	TRBJ2-7	NA	CASSLDPLEQYF	TGTGCCAGCAGCTTAGATCCACTCGAGCAGTACTTC
NA	TRBV7-9	TRBJ1-3	NA	CASSLMGNGENTIYF	TGTGCCAGCAGCTTAATGGGGAATGGGGAGAACACCATATATTTT
once	TRBV30	TRBJ1-3	NA	CAWSVREWNTIYF	TGTGCCTGGAGTGTACGCGAATGGAACACCATATATTTT
NA	TRBV5-4	TRBJ2-1	TRBD2	CASSPGTSGRNEQFF	TGTGCCAGCAGCCCGGGGACTAGCGGGAGGAATGAGCAGTTCTTC
NA	TRBV1	TRBJ2-1	NA	CTSPRIQGEVDEQFF	TGCACCAGTCCCCGTATCCAGGGGGAAGTCGATGAGCAGTTCTTC
NA	TRBV3-1/TRBV3-2	TRBJ2-1	NA	CASSRDTLQGDEQFF	TGTGCCAGCAGCCGCGATACCTTACAGGGCGACGAGCAGTTCTTC
NA	TRBV5-4	TRBJ1-2	NA	CASSQNQMARSGYTF	TGTGCCAGCAGCCAAAACCAAATGGCTCGGAGTGGCTACACCTTC
NA	TRBV5-1	TRBJ2-5	NA	CASSQQGTAQETQYF	TGCGCCAGCAGTCAGCAGGGGACGGCTCAAGAGACCCAGTACTTC
NA	TRBV6-5	TRBJ2-7	NA	CASGTGRSSYEQYF	TGTGCCAGCGGTACGGGGAGGAGCTCCTACGAGCAGTACTTC
NA	TRBV5-1	TRBJ2-1	TRBD2	CASSLGPGLAGGEQFF	TGCGCCAGCAGCTTGGGTCCGGGACTAGCGGGAGGTGAGCAGTTCTTC
NA	TRBV7-9	TRBJ2-3	TRBD2	CASSPAGGSTDTQYF	TGTGCCAGCAGCCCAGCGGGAGGTAGCACAGATACGCAGTATTTT
NA	TRBV7-8	TRBJ2-3	TRBD2	CASSVTASGSLDTQYF	TGTGCCAGCAGCGTGACGGCTAGCGGGAGTTTGGATACGCAGTATTTT
NA	TRBV3-1/TRBV3-2	TRBJ2-7	TRBD1	CASSQGPQGAIYEQYF	TGTGCCAGCAGCCAAGGGCCCCAGGGGGCTATCTACGAGCAGTACTTC
NA	TRBV2	TRBJ2-7	TRBD1	CASRRDSYEQYF	TGTGCCAGCAGGAGGGACAGCTACGAGCAGTACTTC
NA	TRBV18	TRBJ2-3	TRBD2	CASSALAGGTDTQYF	TGTGCCAGCTCGGCGCTAGCGGGAGGCACAGATACGCAGTATTTT
NA	TRBV6-1	TRBJ2-7	NA	CASSEALTGFDSYEQYF	TGTGCCAGCAGTGAAGCGTTGACAGGATTCGACTCCTACGAGCAGTACTTC
NA	TRBV2	TRBJ2-2	TRBD1	CASTSMAGGLHTGELFF	TGTGCCAGCACCTCCATGGCAGGGGGCCTCCACACCGGGGAGCTGTTTTTT
NA	TRBV7-6	TRBJ2-5	TRBD1	CASSLVGTGIFETQYF	TGTGCCAGCAGCTTAGTTGGGACAGGTATCTTCGAGACCCAGTACTTC
NA	TRBV18	TRBJ2-1	TRBD2	CASSPRVGLAGDNEQFF	TGTGCCAGCTCACCGAGAGTGGGACTAGCGGGAGACAATGAGCAGTTCTTC
NA	TRBV7-3	TRBJ1-1	NA	CASSLHMNTEAFF	TGTGCCAGCAGCTTACACATGAACACTGAAGCTTTCTTT
few	TRBV5-1	TRBJ2-5	NA	CASSDLGGETQYF	TGCGCCAGCAGCGACCTAGGAGGGGAGACCCAGTACTTC
NA	TRBV6-1	TRBJ1-4	TRBD1	CASSEGTGREKLFF	TGTGCCAGCAGTGAAGGGACAGGGCGGGAAAAACTGTTTTTT
once	TRBV5-5	TRBJ2-1	TRBD2	CASSATSGSSYNEQFF	TGTGCCAGCAGCGCGACTAGCGGGAGCTCCTACAATGAGCAGTTCTTC
NA	TRBV6-1	TRBJ2-3	TRBD2	CASSEPVAGSTDTQYF	TGTGCCAGCAGTGAACCGGTAGCGGGAAGCACAGATACGCAGTATTTT
many	TRBV11-3	TRBJ2-1	NA	CASSGTPYNEQFF	TGTGCCAGCAGCGGGACACCGTACAATGAGCAGTTCTTC
NA	TRBV7-9	TRBJ2-6	TRBD1	CASSAPGTGVSGANVLTF	TGTGCCAGCAGCGCCCCCGGGACAGGGGTTTCTGGGGCCAACGTCCTGACTTTC
NA	TRBV5-4	TRBJ2-5	NA	CASSFLPGETQYF	TGTGCCAGCAGCTTTCTTCCGGGGGAGACCCAGTACTTC
few	TRBV5-1	TRBJ2-2	NA	CASSLEAGGNTGELFF	TGCGCCAGCAGCTTGGAAGCGGGCGGGAACACCGGGGAGCTGTTTTTT
NA	TRBV6-2/TRBV6-3	TRBJ2-5	NA	CASSLTGARETQYF	TGTGCCAGCAGTCTGACAGGCGCGCGAGAGACCCAGTACTTC
NA	TRBV7-9	TRBJ2-1	TRBD2	CASSPGGGRNEQFF	TGTGCCAGCAGCCCGGGGGGAGGGCGAAATGAGCAGTTCTTC
NA	TRBV7-2	TRBJ2-7	TRBD2	CASSHGTSGIYEQYF	TGTGCCAGCAGCCACGGTACTAGCGGGATATACGAGCAGTACTTC
once	TRBV25-1	TRBJ2-7	TRBD2	CASSEFGVAGRHEQYF	TGTGCCAGCAGTGAATTTGGAGTAGCGGGAAGACACGAGCAGTACTTC
NA	TRBV5-1	TRBJ2-2	TRBD2	CASRWSSGSPNTGELFF	TGCGCCAGCAGGTGGAGTAGCGGGAGCCCGAACACCGGGGAGCTGTTTTTT
many	TRBV15	TRBJ2-2	TRBD1	CATSRVGQGMAGELFF	TGTGCCACCAGCAGAGTCGGACAGGGGATGGCCGGGGAGCTGTTTTTT
NA	TRBV3-1/TRBV3-2	TRBJ2-1	NA	CASSQRGRNEQFF	TGTGCCAGCAGCCAGCGGGGGCGAAATGAGCAGTTCTTC
NA	TRBV25-1	TRBJ1-3	NA	CASSVLRRGGNTIYF	TGTGCCAGCAGTGTGCTCCGCAGGGGTGGAAACACCATATATTTT
once	TRBV5-8	TRBJ2-7	TRBD1	CASSLAVATGDEQYF	TGTGCCAGCAGCTTGGCCGTTGCGACAGGGGACGAGCAGTACTTC
NA	TRBV28	TRBJ2-3	TRBD1	CASSPGDRGRGGTDTQYF	TGTGCCAGCAGTCCGGGGGACAGGGGGCGCGGAGGGACAGATACGCAGTATTTT
once	TRBV6-6	TRBJ1-5	TRBD1	CASSTTGGNQPQHF	TGTGCCAGCAGTACAACAGGGGGTAATCAGCCCCAGCATTTT
few	TRBV19	TRBJ1-5	NA	CASTKTGSDQPQHF	TGTGCCAGTACAAAAACAGGGTCAGATCAGCCCCAGCATTTT
NA	TRBV19	TRBJ2-5	TRBD1	CASSPAGGLSYQETQYF	TGTGCCAGTAGCCCCGCAGGGGGCTTATCGTACCAAGAGACCCAGTACTTC
NA	TRBV13	TRBJ2-7	TRBD2	CASSTGLAGGLDEQYF	TGTGCCAGCAGCACAGGACTAGCGGGAGGGTTGGACGAGCAGTACTTC
NA	TRBV6-2/TRBV6-3	TRBJ2-1	NA	CASSYSRILEGEGYNEQFF	TGTGCCAGCAGTTACTCCCGGATATTAGAGGGGGAGGGCTACAATGAGCAGTTCTTC
NA	TRBV4-1	TRBJ1-1	NA	CASSQDGAARDTEAFF	TGCGCCAGCAGCCAAGATGGGGCGGCCCGGGACACTGAAGCTTTCTTT
NA	TRBV9	TRBJ2-3	NA	CASSVEVSVSTDTQYF	TGTGCCAGCAGCGTAGAAGTTAGCGTGAGCACAGATACGCAGTATTTT
many	TRBV9	TRBJ1-3	TRBD1	CASSVGTGDSGNTIYF	TGTGCCAGCAGCGTTGGGACAGGGGACTCTGGAAACACCATATATTTT